This T cell receptor beta chain was obtained from a study of blood T cells in healthy people across ages. About the research overall: Per two T cells, about one barcoded beta molecule was captured through template switching.

Alongside a J-beta primer mix, a sample-barcoded 5' primer served in a second PCR lasting about 7 to 11 cycles. A single record per CDR3 protein comes from TCRdb applying MiXCR to the 5' RACE reads. The repertoire holds 1.2 million to 1.5 million distinct CDR3 sequences, with 40% to 50% as singletons. V shed 7 bases, J shed 3 bases, and the junction held 9 bases outside the gene matches. CDR3 size: 15 residues. Per the germline V gene, CDR1 is SQVTM and CDR2 is ANQGSEA. Russia was home to the donors, healthy Caucasian individuals aged about 6 to 100. Every donor provided around 9.3 milliliters of peripheral blood. The total RNA that was extracted per sample amounted to at least 5.5 micrograms.

Material: blood. The receptor's source is a woman aged 18-35 years in good health. The chain couples TRBV29-1 to TRBJ1-4; 9 nucleotides match TRBD1. The CDR3 loop is CSAHTGGLANEKLFF. For the CDR3, the DNA is TGCAGCGCCCATACAGGGGGCCTAGCTAATGAAAAACTGTTTTTT.